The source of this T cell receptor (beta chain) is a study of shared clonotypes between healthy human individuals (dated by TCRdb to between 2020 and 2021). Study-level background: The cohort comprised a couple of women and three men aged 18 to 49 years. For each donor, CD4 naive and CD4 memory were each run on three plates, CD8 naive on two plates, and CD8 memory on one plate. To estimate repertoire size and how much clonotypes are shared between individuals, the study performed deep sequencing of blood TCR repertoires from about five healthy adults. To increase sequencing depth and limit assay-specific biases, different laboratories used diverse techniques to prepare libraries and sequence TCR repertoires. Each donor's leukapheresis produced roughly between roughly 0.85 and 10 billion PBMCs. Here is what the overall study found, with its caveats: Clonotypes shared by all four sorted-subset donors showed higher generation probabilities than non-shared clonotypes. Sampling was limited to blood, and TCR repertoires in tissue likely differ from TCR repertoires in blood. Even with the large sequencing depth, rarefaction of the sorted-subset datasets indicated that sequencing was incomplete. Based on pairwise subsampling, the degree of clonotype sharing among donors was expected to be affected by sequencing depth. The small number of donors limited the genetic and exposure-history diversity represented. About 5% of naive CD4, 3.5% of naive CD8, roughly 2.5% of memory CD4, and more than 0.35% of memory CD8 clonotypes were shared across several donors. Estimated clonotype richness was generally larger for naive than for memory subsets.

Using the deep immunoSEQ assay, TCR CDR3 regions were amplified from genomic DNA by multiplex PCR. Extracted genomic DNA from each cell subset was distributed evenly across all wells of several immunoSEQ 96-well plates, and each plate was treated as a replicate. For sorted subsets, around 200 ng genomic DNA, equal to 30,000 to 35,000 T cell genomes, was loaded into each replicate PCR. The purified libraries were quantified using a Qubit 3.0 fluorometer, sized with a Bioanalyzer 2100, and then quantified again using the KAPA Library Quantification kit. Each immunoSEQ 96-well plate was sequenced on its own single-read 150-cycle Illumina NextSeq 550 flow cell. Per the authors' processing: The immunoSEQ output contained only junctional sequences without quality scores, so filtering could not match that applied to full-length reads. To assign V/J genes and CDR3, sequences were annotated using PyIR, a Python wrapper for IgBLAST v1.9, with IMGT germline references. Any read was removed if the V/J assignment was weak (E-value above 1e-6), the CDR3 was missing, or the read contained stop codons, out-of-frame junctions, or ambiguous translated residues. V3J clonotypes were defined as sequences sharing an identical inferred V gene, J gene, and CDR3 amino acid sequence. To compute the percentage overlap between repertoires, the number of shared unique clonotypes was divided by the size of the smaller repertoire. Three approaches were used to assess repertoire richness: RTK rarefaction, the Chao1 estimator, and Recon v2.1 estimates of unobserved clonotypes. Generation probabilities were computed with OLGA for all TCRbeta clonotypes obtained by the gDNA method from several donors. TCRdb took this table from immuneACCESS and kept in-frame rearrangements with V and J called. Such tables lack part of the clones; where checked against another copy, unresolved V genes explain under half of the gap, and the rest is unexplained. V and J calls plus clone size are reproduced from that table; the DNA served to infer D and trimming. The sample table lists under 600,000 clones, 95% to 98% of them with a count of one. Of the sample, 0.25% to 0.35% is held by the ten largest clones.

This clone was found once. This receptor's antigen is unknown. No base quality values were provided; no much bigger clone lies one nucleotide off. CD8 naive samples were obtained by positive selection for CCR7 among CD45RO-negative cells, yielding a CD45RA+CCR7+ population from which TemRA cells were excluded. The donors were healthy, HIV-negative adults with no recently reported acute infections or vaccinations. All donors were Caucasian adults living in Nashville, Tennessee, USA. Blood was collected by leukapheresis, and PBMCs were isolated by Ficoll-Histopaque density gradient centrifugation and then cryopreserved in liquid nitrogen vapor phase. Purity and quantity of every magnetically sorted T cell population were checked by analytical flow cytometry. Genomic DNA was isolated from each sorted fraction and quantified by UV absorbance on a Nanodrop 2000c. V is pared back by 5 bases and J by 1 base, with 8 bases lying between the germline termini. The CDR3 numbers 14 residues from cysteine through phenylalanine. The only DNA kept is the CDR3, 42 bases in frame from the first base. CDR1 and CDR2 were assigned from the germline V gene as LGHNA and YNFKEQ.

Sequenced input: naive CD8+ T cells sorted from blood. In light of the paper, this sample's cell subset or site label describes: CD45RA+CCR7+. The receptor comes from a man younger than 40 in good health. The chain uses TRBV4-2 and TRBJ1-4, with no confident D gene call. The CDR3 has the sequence CASSEDGTNEKLFF. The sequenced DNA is TGTGCCAGCAGCGAGGACGGAACTAATGAAAAACTGTTTTTT.